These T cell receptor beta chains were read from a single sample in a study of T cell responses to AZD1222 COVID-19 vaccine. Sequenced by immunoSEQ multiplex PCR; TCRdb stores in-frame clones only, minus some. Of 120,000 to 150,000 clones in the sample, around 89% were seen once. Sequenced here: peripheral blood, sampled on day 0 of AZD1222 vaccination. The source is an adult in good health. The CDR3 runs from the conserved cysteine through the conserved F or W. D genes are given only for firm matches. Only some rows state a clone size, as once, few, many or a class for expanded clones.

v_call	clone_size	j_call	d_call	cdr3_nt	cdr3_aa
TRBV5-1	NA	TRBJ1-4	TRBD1	TGCGCCAGCAGCCTCCGGGACAGGAGGGATGAAAAACTGTTTTTT	CASSLRDRRDEKLFF
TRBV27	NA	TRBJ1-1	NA	TGTGCCAGCAGTTTAGCGGGGTTGGGGGGGCTTGGCACTGAAGCTTTCTTT	CASSLAGLGGLGTEAFF
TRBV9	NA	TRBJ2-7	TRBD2	TGTGCCAGCAGCCTATCCCCCCTAGCGGGAGGCGACGAGCAGTACTTC	CASSLSPLAGGDEQYF
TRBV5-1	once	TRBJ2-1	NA	TGCGCCAGCAGGATAAGGGCGGGGCAGAATGAGCAGTTCTTC	CASRIRAGQNEQFF
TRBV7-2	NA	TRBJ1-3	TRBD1	TGTGCCAGCAGCCCTCAGACGACAGGGCACTCTGGAAACACCATATATTTT	CASSPQTTGHSGNTIYF
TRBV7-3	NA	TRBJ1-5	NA	TGTGCCAGCAGCTTCGGTAGCAATCAGCCCCAGCATTTT	CASSFGSNQPQHF
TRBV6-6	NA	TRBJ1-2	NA	TGTGCCAGCAGTTACTCGACCGGACAGCTCAGGGATGGCTACACCTTC	CASSYSTGQLRDGYTF
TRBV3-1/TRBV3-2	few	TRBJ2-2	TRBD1	TGTGCCAGCTTGGACAGGTCCACCGGGGAGCTGTTTTTT	CASLDRSTGELFF
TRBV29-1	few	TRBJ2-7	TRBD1	TGCAGCGTCGAGTTCCGAGACAGGGCCTCCTACGAGCAGTACTTC	CSVEFRDRASYEQYF
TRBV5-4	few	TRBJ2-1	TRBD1	TGTGCCAGCAGGCCGGGACAGATATATTCCTCCTACAATGAGCAGTTCTTC	CASRPGQIYSSYNEQFF
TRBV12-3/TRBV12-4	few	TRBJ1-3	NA	TGTGCCAGCAGTGCAAACGGGGGTCCCATATATTTT	CASSANGGPIYF
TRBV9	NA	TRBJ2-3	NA	TGTGCCAGCAGCGTAGCTTCCGCAGATACGCAGTATTTT	CASSVASADTQYF
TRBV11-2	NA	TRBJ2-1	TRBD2	TGTGCCAGCAGCTTAAGGACTAGCGGGAGGGGGCCCTACAATGGGCAGTTCTTC	CASSLRTSGRGPYNGQFF
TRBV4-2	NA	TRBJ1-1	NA	TGTGCCAGCAGCCAAGTAACGGGGGCTAACACTGAAGCTTTCTTT	CASSQVTGANTEAFF